These 11 T cell receptor beta chains were all obtained from the same sample, sequenced in a study of T cells after yellow fever vaccination. TCRdb processed the 5' RACE reads anew with MiXCR; each CDR3 protein has one entry. The sample holds 300,000 or so distinct CDR3 sequences, almost 4% seen once. The sample in question was PBMCs, obtained 5 days after the yellow fever booster vaccination. Receptors were obtained from a man younger than 35 who received the YFV17D yellow fever vaccine.

This clonotype came up a few times. This sequence joins TRBV28 and TRBJ2-2, with 8 bases matching TRBD1. Germline loops: CDR1 MDHEN, CDR2 SYDVKM. After removal of 3 bases from V and 8 bases from J, the junction contained 8 bases not matched to a gene. This CDR3 is built from 15 residues. The CDR3 reads CASSFSTGGMGELFF. In DNA form, the CDR3 reads TGTGCCAGCAGTTTTAGCACAGGGGGAATGGGGGAGCTGTTTTTT.

This clonotype has only a few counts. The chain combines TRBV15 with TRBJ1-1; weak D call: TRBD1 (6 bases). The CDR3 covers 14 residues. Trimming removed 5 bases from V and 2 bases from J, with 12 bases in between. The V gene's germline CDR1 is LNHNV and CDR2 YYDKDF (reference sequence). The CDR3 region is CATSPGTPNTEAFF. CDR3 sequence (DNA): TGTGCCACCAGCCCCGGGACACCAAACACTGAAGCTTTCTTT.

The table lists this clonotype with a few counts. CDR3 bases: TGTGCCAGCAGTGAATTGAAGGGGCTAAACACTGAAGCTTTCTTT. The encoded protein is CASSELKGLNTEAFF. The rearrangement joins TRBV25-1 to TRBJ1-1; possibly TRBD1 for D (5 bases). The germline V gene has CDR1 MGHDK and CDR2 SYGVNS. CDR3 size: 15 residues. V shed 1 base and J shed 2 bases, with 11 bases lying between them. The whole variable domain, remainder taken from reference TRBV25-1 and TRBJ1-1, is EADIYQTPRYLVIGTGKKITLECSQTMGHDKMYWYQQDPGMELHLIHYSYGVNSTEKGDLSSESTVSRIRTEHFPLTLESARPSHTSQYLCASSELKGLNTEAFFGQGTRLTVV.

This clonotype was counted at least ten times. The chain has TRBV5-1 and TRBJ2-1, with D maybe TRBD1 (6 bases). V lost 3 bases and J 8 bases, leaving 18 bases between the germline ends. Germline CDR1 SGHRS, CDR2 YFSETQ. The CDR3 is 15 amino acids. The DNA for the CDR3 is TGCGCCAGCAGCTCAACTTCAGGGGCAGGGTATGAGCAGTTCTTC. Translating gives CASSSTSGAGYEQFF.

The chain recombines TRBV19 with TRBJ1-2; D is uncertain. The CDR3 is made up of 13 amino acids. The germline V gene has CDR1 LNHDA and CDR2 SQIVND (reference sequence). Trimming took off 10 bases at V and 1 base at J, with 13 bases between the two ends. The CDR3 bases are TGTGCCACCAGGCCGGACTTTAACTATGGCTACACCTTC. As protein: CATRPDFNYGYTF.

Worth noting for this clonotype: Its ends do not fully match the called genes, so a read error is possible. The chain combines TRBV6-5 with TRBJ1-2; unclear D gene. The CDR3 spans 15 residues. Germline V CDR1 and CDR2: MNHEY, SVGAGI. The CDR3 spells CSSSYSSQDNYGYTF. The CDR3 region has the DNA TGTTCCAGCAGTTACTCGAGTCAAGACAACTATGGCTACACCTTC.

This clonotype has only a few counts. CDR3 bases: TGTGCCAGCAGCTTAGCGCATTCGGGGGGAGCTTTCTTT. Translation gives CASSLAHSGGAFF. The rearrangement links TRBV7-9 to TRBJ1-1, with TRBD1 as a possible D gene (5 bases). V lost 0 bases, J lost 10 bases, and 12 bases lay in between. CDR3 size: 13 residues. Germline-derived CDR1 and CDR2 are SEHNR and FQNEAQ (reference sequence).

In this sample, this clonotype turned up a few times. The chain links TRBV19 to TRBJ1-4; D might be TRBD1 (6 bases). Germline V gene data show CDR1 as LNHDA and CDR2 as SQIVND (reference sequence). This CDR3 spans 13 amino acids. The V end lost 7 bases, the J end lost 7 bases, and 13 bases lay between the germline ends. In DNA form, the CDR3 reads TGTGCCAGTACCAACAGGGTCGGTGAAAAACTGTTTTTT. It translates to CASTNRVGEKLFF.

This clonotype occurred many times. This chain joins TRBV5-1 and TRBJ2-1; 9 bases align to TRBD1. The CDR3 consists of 16 residues. Germline assignment: CDR1 SGHRS and CDR2 YFSETQ. Trimming cost V 6 bases and J 3 bases; bases outside gene matches: 10. In DNA, the CDR3 is TGCGCCAGCACCTTCCTCGGGACAGGGATCTACAATGAGCAGTTCTTC. Amino acid sequence: CASTFLGTGIYNEQFF. The full variable domain, its missing parts supplied by reference TRBV5-1 and TRBJ2-1, is KAGVTQTPRYLIKTRGQQVTLSCSPISGHRSVSWYQQTPGQGLQFLFEYFSETQRNKGNFPGRFSGRQFSNSRSEMNVSTLELGDSALYLCASTFLGTGIYNEQFFGPGTRLTVL.

This clonotype was observed at least ten times. The chain uses TRBV6-2 or TRBV6-3 and TRBJ2-7; D may be TRBD2 (5 bases). The germline CDR1 and CDR2 sequences are MNHEY and SVGEGT. This CDR3 contains 16 residues. The ends were cut back, 6 bases at V and 1 base at J, with 19 bases in the middle. The CDR3 loop is CASSPGRGWTSYEQYV. In nucleotides, the CDR3 is TGTGCCAGCAGCCCCGGACGGGGATGGACTTCCTACGAGCAGTACGTC.

The chain links TRBV30 to TRBJ2-6; D gene ambiguous. The germline V and J ends were trimmed by 0 bases and 0 bases, with 15 bases remaining between them. Per germline, CDR1 GTSNPN and CDR2 SVGIG (reference sequence). CDR3 length equals 18 residues. CDR3 nucleotide sequence: TGTGCCTGGAGTGTAGTCAGGCGGACGAGCTCTGGGGCCAACGTCCTGACTTTC. Translation gives CAWSVVRRTSSGANVLTF.